The next 9 T cell receptor beta chains were all read from a single sample in a study of identical twins. Via MiXCR, TCRdb re-called the 5' RACE reads, giving one row per CDR3 protein. The data show 600,000 to 800,000 distinct CDR3 sequences, about 20% seen once. These sequences were also reported in another study, on T cells expressing NK-cell markers.

The sequenced sample was PBMCs. The origin of the receptors is a woman aged 18-29 years in good health.

The V and J genes are TRBV4-2 and TRBJ2-3; D is unresolved. Trimming removed 0 bases from V and 6 bases from J, with 13 bases in between. CDR1 is LGHNA, CDR2 YNFKEQ, per germline. The CDR3 length is 15 residues. The CDR3 DNA follows: TGTGCCAGCAGCCAAGAAAGGCCCGGATCGGATACGCAGTATTTT. Protein product: CASSQERPGSDTQYF.

The chain recombines TRBV29-1 with TRBJ2-3, with TRBD1 identical over 12 bases. CDR3 size: 15 residues. The germline V gene encodes CDR1 SQVTM and CDR2 ANQGSEA. The V gene end was trimmed by 6 bases and the J gene end by 3 bases; junction bases not matched to a gene: 7. The CDR3 protein is CSVVPGQGATDTQYF. In nucleotides, the CDR3 is TGCAGCGTCGTGCCGGGACAGGGGGCAACAGATACGCAGTATTTT.

Many counts were recorded for this clonotype. This chain links TRBV5-1 with TRBJ2-5; no firm D call. V was trimmed by 3 bases and J by 2 bases, leaving 2 bases between them. The CDR3 is made up of 11 amino acids. The germline V gene encodes CDR1 SGHRS and CDR2 YFSETQ. CDR3 region: CASSWQETQYF. Written as DNA, the CDR3 is TGCGCCAGCAGCTGGCAAGAGACCCAGTACTTC.

There are a few counts of this clonotype. The chain carries TRBV9 and TRBJ2-1; no definite D call. Germline CDR1 reads SGDLS; CDR2 reads YYNGEE. Trimming shortened V by 1 base and J by 0 bases, and 11 bases separated the two germline ends. The CDR3 length is 16 residues. CDR3 region: CASSVTVIDSYNEQFF. CDR3 nucleotides: TGTGCCAGCAGCGTAACCGTCATAGACTCCTACAATGAGCAGTTCTTC.

This clonotype was detected only a few times. The chain has TRBV11-2 and TRBJ1-2; D is ambiguous. Trimming removed 5 bases from V and 3 bases from J, with 10 bases in between. This CDR3 has 13 residues. The germline CDR1 and CDR2 sequences are SGHAT and FQNNGV. CDR3 loop: CASSRRTYYGYTF. The CDR3 DNA follows: TGTGCCAGCAGCCGACGGACCTACTATGGCTACACCTTC.

This clonotype was recorded a few times. The rearrangement joins TRBV30 to TRBJ2-4, with D possibly being TRBD1 (5 bases). Germline V gene sequence: CDR1 GTSNPN, CDR2 SVGIG (reference sequence). The CDR3 runs to 11 residues. V lost 4 bases to trimming and J lost 9 bases, with 10 bases between them. The CDR3 DNA follows: TGTGCCTGGATGGAAAGGGGCATTCAGTACTTC. The encoded protein is CAWMERGIQYF.

The chain couples TRBV18 to TRBJ2-4, with D perhaps matching TRBD1 (6 bases). Germline V CDR1 and CDR2: KGHSH, LQKENI. This CDR3 spans 16 amino acids. V was trimmed by 6 bases and J by 0 bases, leaving 15 bases between them. DNA of the CDR3: TGTGCCAGCTCGGGGGCCGGTTCTATAGCCAAAAACATTCAGTACTTC. It is translated as CASSGAGSIAKNIQYF.

The chain is built from TRBV15 and TRBJ1-1; D gene ambiguous. The CDR3 runs to 14 residues. Germline lookup yields CDR1 LNHNV and CDR2 YYDKDF (reference sequence). Trimming shortened V by 0 bases and J by 4 bases, and 9 bases separated the two germline ends. The chain's CDR3 is CATSRDRVSTEAFF. CDR3 DNA: TGTGCCACCAGCAGAGACCGGGTGAGCACTGAAGCTTTCTTT.

This clonotype was detected only once. This chain connects TRBV7-9 to TRBJ1-2, with a possible D match to TRBD1 (6 bases). This CDR3 is 15 amino acids long. The V gene lost 4 bases and the J gene lost 5 bases, with 17 bases spanning the gap. CDR1 and CDR2 from the germline V gene are SEHNR and FQNEAQ (reference sequence). The CDR3: CASSSSGGRGYGYTF. The CDR3 DNA reads TGTGCCAGCAGCTCCTCTGGCGGCAGGGGTTATGGCTACACCTTC. Using reference TRBV7-9 and TRBJ1-2 for the parts outside the CDR3, the full variable domain is DTGVSQNPRHKITKRGQNVTFRCDPISEHNRLYWYRQTLGQGPEFLTYFQNEAQLEKSRLLSDRFSAERPKGSFSTLEIQRTEQGDSAMYLCASSSSGGRGYGYTFGSGTRLTVV.